Below, 27 T cell receptor beta chains from the same sample are listed, as sequenced in a study of T cells in Graves' hyperthyroidism and ophthalmopathy. RNA transcripts provided the source from which TCR beta CDR3 regions were amplified. Carried out on the TCR CDR3, a first-round RT-PCR used the HTBI primer set. Via MiXCR, TCRdb re-called the multiplex PCR reads, giving one row per CDR3 protein. The data show some 270,000 distinct CDR3 sequences, 24% seen once. Source material: blood. Receptors were obtained from a woman aged 40 to 49 with Graves' ophthalmopathy.

This clonotype was detected ten times or more. This chain links TRBV27 with TRBJ2-7, with 8 bases that match TRBD2. The CDR3 totals 16 residues. The V gene end was trimmed by 1 base and the J gene end by 7 bases; junction bases not matched to a gene: 12. CDR1 is MNHEY and CDR2 is SMNVEV in the germline V gene (reference sequence). The CDR3 sequence: CASSLFAGGPREEQYF. CDR3 in DNA: TGTGCCAGCAGTTTATTTGCGGGAGGCCCTCGGGAAGAGCAGTACTTC.

This clonotype has at least ten counts. The chain links TRBV12-3 or TRBV12-4 to TRBJ2-2, with 9 nucleotides matching TRBD1. Trimming removed 4 bases from V and 3 bases from J; junction bases left unmatched: 3. This CDR3 is built from 15 residues. CDR3 protein: CASSSGTGYTGELFF. The CDR3 region has the DNA TGTGCCAGCAGTTCTGGGACAGGGTACACCGGGGAGCTGTTTTTT.

This clonotype appeared many times. The gene calls are TRBV7-8 and TRBJ1-1; D is undetermined. With 0 bases removed from V and 0 bases from J, the gap between germline ends came to 11 bases. The CDR3 runs to 16 residues. Germline loops: CDR1 SGHVS, CDR2 FQNEAQ. CDR3 sequence: CASSLASGRLNTEAFF. The CDR3, as DNA: TGTGCCAGCAGCTTAGCGAGTGGACGGTTGAACACTGAAGCTTTCTTT.

This clonotype showed up many times. The genes are TRBV6-5 and TRBJ1-1; perhaps TRBD1 as D (6 bases). CDR1 is MNHEY and CDR2 is SVGAGI in the germline V gene. CDR3 size: 14 residues. With 6 bases removed from V and 1 base from J, the gap between germline ends came to 12 bases. The CDR3 DNA follows: TGTGCCAGCAGGCGCACGACAGGGAACACTGAAGCTTTCTTT. Its protein product is CASRRTTGNTEAFF.

This clonotype has ten or more counts. J is TRBJ1-2 and V is TRBV2; D may be TRBD1 (6 bases). Germline V lookup: CDR1 SNHLY, CDR2 FYNNEI. Trimming removed 7 bases from V and 1 base from J, with 13 bases in between. CDR3 size: 14 residues. CDR3 region: CASKSDRINYGYTF. The CDR3 coding sequence is TGTGCCAGCAAGTCCGACAGGATTAACTATGGCTACACCTTC.

The chain joins TRBV6-1 to TRBJ1-5, with a weak D call TRBD1 (5 bases). Per germline, CDR1 MNHNS and CDR2 SASEGT. This CDR3 spans 12 amino acids. V lost 8 bases to trimming and J lost 5 bases, with 10 bases between them. CDR3 residues: CASLEGYQPQHF. The CDR3 DNA reads as TGTGCCAGCTTGGAGGGGTATCAGCCCCAGCATTTT.

This clonotype has a count of ten or more. The V and J genes are TRBV2 and TRBJ2-3, with D unresolved. CDR3 size: 16 residues. Between the trimmed V and J ends, which lost 7 bases and 1 base, there was a span of 18 bases. Looked up from germline, CDR1 is SNHLY and CDR2 is FYNNEI. CDR3 in amino acids: CASTTARWRGTDTQYF. The CDR3 region has the DNA TGTGCCAGCACTACTGCCAGATGGCGAGGCACAGATACGCAGTATTTT.

The chain is built from TRBV30 and TRBJ2-7; the match to TRBD2 covers 15 bases. The junction had 6 bases not matched to a gene; V was cut back by 3 bases and J by 3 bases. Germline V lookup: CDR1 GTSNPN, CDR2 SVGIG (reference sequence). The CDR3 runs 16 residues. The CDR3 sequence: CAWRAPGLAGGYEQYF. In nucleotides, the CDR3 is TGTGCCTGGAGAGCCCCGGGACTAGCGGGAGGCTACGAGCAGTACTTC.

The chain employs TRBV12-3 or TRBV12-4 and TRBJ1-1, with 7 bases aligning to TRBD1. The CDR3 length is 17 residues. V lost 5 bases, J lost 0 bases, and 12 bases stayed unmatched. The CDR3 DNA is TGTGCCAGCAGTCACAGGGGTGGGGGGTACATGAACACTGAAGCTTTCTTT. Translating gives CASSHRGGGYMNTEAFF.

This clonotype was recorded at least ten times. This chain joins TRBV4-1 and TRBJ1-1; a possible D gene is TRBD1 (5 bases). Trimming took 1 base from V and 0 from J, leaving 9 bases between them. This CDR3 has 15 residues. Germline V CDR1 and CDR2: MGHRA, YSYEKL. The chain's CDR3 is CASSQGGHLNTEAFF. CDR3 bases: TGCGCCAGCAGCCAAGGCGGACATTTGAACACTGAAGCTTTCTTT.

This clonotype appeared many times. The rearrangement joins TRBV29-1 to TRBJ1-1, with D tentatively TRBD1 (5 bases). With 3 bases removed from V and 7 bases from J, the gap between germline ends came to 9 bases. Germline assignment: CDR1 SQVTM and CDR2 ANQGSEA. The CDR3 consists of 11 residues. The CDR3 coding sequence is TGCAGCGTTGACCCGACAGATGAAGCTTTCTTT. It translates to CSVDPTDEAFF. The variable domain in full, completed from reference TRBV29-1 and TRBJ1-1, reads SAVISQKPSRDICQRGTSLTIQCQVDSQVTMMFWYRQQPGQSLTLIATANQGSEATYESGFVIDKFPISRPNLTFSTLTVSNMSPEDSSIYLCSVDPTDEAFFGQGTRLTVV.

This chain joins TRBV24-1 and TRBJ2-2, with 7 bases lining up with TRBD1. The CDR3 length is 14 residues. The J segment lost 10 bases and the V segment lost 5 bases, leaving 9 bases of the junction unmatched. The germline gives CDR1 KGHDR, CDR2 SFDVKD. The CDR3 sequence: CATSGPTGFEELFF. CDR3 nucleotide sequence: TGTGCCACCAGTGGTCCGACAGGGTTTGAGGAGCTGTTTTTT.

This chain uses TRBV4-1 with TRBJ2-2, with D perhaps TRBD2 (5 bases). The CDR3 loop spans 17 amino acids. V was cut by 3 bases and J by 7 bases, with 21 bases left in between. Per germline, CDR1 MGHRA and CDR2 YSYEKL. DNA for the CDR3: TGCGCCAGCAGCCAGAGGGCCAGAGCGTCGTCTTTCGGGGAGCTGTTTTTT. This gives the protein CASSQRARASSFGELFF.

This chain uses TRBV6-4 with TRBJ2-3; D not resolved. From germline, CDR1 is MRHNA and CDR2 SNTAGT. The CDR3 has 14 residues. The V gene lost 3 bases and the J gene lost 4 bases, with 11 bases spanning the gap. The CDR3 loop is CASSEGATADTQYF. The CDR3 DNA reads as TGTGCCAGCAGTGAAGGTGCGACGGCAGATACGCAGTATTTT.

This chain connects TRBV2 to TRBJ2-7, with 8 bases lining up with TRBD1. The V gene end was trimmed by 8 bases and the J gene end by 1 base; junction bases not matched to a gene: 10. The CDR3 extends over 15 amino acids. The germline CDR1 and CDR2 sequences are SNHLY and FYNNEI. CDR3 loop: CASRWQGTGSYEQYF. CDR3 nucleotides: TGTGCCAGCCGGTGGCAGGGGACAGGATCCTACGAGCAGTACTTC.

This clonotype was recorded at least ten times. This chain uses TRBV5-1 with TRBJ2-5; a possible D gene is TRBD1 (5 bases). Germline CDR1 is SGHRS and CDR2 is YFSETQ. Deletions cut 2 bases from V and 4 bases from J, with 12 bases between. CDR3 size: 14 residues. The CDR3 is CASSFSQGGETQYF. The CDR3 nucleotides are TGCGCCAGCAGCTTCTCGCAGGGTGGAGAGACCCAGTACTTC.

This clonotype came up many times. The J gene is TRBJ2-5, the V gene TRBV12-3 or TRBV12-4, with TRBD1 identical over 8 bases. The J segment lost 5 bases and the V segment lost 6 bases, leaving 11 bases of the junction unmatched. The CDR3 sequence is 15 residues long. The CDR3 DNA reads TGTGCCAGCAGACCCGGACAGGGCCTTAGGGAGACCCAGTACTTC. Translation gives CASRPGQGLRETQYF.

The sample holds many counts of this clonotype. The rearrangement joins TRBV27 to TRBJ1-2, with 8 bases matching TRBD1. The CDR3 covers 17 residues. Germline trimming cut 3 bases from V and 1 base from J; bases unmatched to any gene: 10. The germline gives CDR1 MNHEY, CDR2 SMNVEV (reference sequence). The CDR3, as DNA: TGTGCCAGCAGTTTGAAAGGGACAGGTTCCTTTAACTATGGCTACACCTTC. This sequence encodes CASSLKGTGSFNYGYTF.

This CDR3 is CSVTSGSQAYEQYF. The CDR3 DNA sequence: TGCAGTGTAACTAGCGGGAGTCAGGCCTACGAGCAGTACTTC. The chain carries TRBV20-1 and TRBJ2-7; TRBD2 matches 11 bases. This CDR3 is 14 amino acids long. The germline CDR1 and CDR2 sequences are DFQATT and SNEGSKA (reference sequence). Trimming at V came to 7 bases and at J to 2 bases, leaving 7 bases not matched to a gene.

There are many counts of this clonotype. V and J are TRBV10-1 and TRBJ2-1; D call uncertain. In germline, CDR1 is WNHNN, CDR2 SYGVQD (reference sequence). V lost 2 bases and J 1 base, leaving 3 bases between the germline ends. The CDR3 is made up of 13 amino acids. The CDR3 sequence is CASSEGSYNEQFF. For the CDR3, the DNA is TGCGCCAGCAGTGAGGGTTCCTACAATGAGCAGTTCTTC.

The chain joins TRBV2 to TRBJ2-7; D may be TRBD1 or TRBD2 (5 bases each). In germline, CDR1 is SNHLY, CDR2 FYNNEI. V was trimmed by 7 bases and J by 7 bases, leaving 17 bases between them. The CDR3 totals 13 residues. The CDR3, as DNA: TGTGCCAGCACACGGGACCTAGGAGGAGAGCAGTACTTC. It translates to CASTRDLGGEQYF.

This clonotype was recorded many times. V and J are TRBV28 and TRBJ1-2; D is uncertain. The CDR3 has 13 residues. Germline V lookup: CDR1 MDHEN, CDR2 SYDVKM. V was clipped by 5 bases and J by 2 bases, with 9 bases between them. The CDR3 spells CASSQQRNYGYTF. CDR3 sequence (DNA): TGTGCCAGCAGTCAACAGAGAAACTATGGCTACACCTTC.

This clonotype was recorded many times. The J gene is TRBJ2-7, the V gene TRBV6-1; 7 bases line up with TRBD2. CDR3 size: 18 residues. Germline V lookup: CDR1 MNHNS, CDR2 SASEGT. V lost 6 bases, J lost 12 bases, and 29 bases stayed unmatched. The CDR3 is CASRNPREGPNAWRELYF. In nucleotides, the CDR3 is TGTGCCAGCAGGAACCCGCGAGAAGGGCCGAACGCGTGGCGGGAGTTGTACTTC.

This clonotype was counted many times. Germline is not matched at one junction end, which may reflect a read error. The chain has TRBV27 and TRBJ2-7; no reliable D call. The CDR3 is 11 residues long. CDR1 is MNHEY, CDR2 SMNVEV, per germline (reference sequence). CDR3 region: CASSPGYERYF. The CDR3, as DNA: TGTGCCAGCAGTCCCGGATACGAGCGGTACTTC.

Many counts were recorded for this clonotype. The chain has TRBV6-5 and TRBJ1-1; possibly TRBD1 for D (5 bases). The CDR3 runs 15 residues. CDR1 is MNHEY and CDR2 is SVGAGI in the germline V gene. V lost 2 bases to trimming and J lost 4 bases, with 14 bases between them. CDR3 in amino acids: CASSYLGVLGTEAFF. In DNA form, the CDR3 reads TGTGCCAGCAGTTACCTAGGGGTTCTCGGCACTGAAGCTTTCTTT.

This clonotype was recorded once. The chain has TRBV5-4 and TRBJ2-5; TRBD2 is a possible D gene (6 bases). Trimming took off 7 bases at V and 2 bases at J, with 15 bases between the two ends. This CDR3 contains 14 residues. Germline V lookup: CDR1 SGHNT, CDR2 YYREEE (reference sequence). In DNA form, the CDR3 reads TGTGCCAGCTCTAAAACGGCGGGGCAAGAGACCCAGTACTTC. It is translated as CASSKTAGQETQYF. The entire variable domain, with the rest obtained from reference TRBV5-4 and TRBJ2-5, is as follows: ETGVTQSPTHLIKTRGQQVTLRCSSQSGHNTVSWYQQALGQGPQFIFQYYREEENGRGNFPPRFSGLQFPNYSSELNVNALELDDSALYLCASSKTAGQETQYFGPGTRLLVL.

This clonotype was seen ten or more times. This chain uses TRBV11-2 with TRBJ2-2; TRBD2 aligns across 9 bases. The CDR3 extends over 14 amino acids. V dropped 8 bases and J dropped 5; count of bases not matched to a gene: 6. Germline lookup yields CDR1 SGHAT and CDR2 FQNNGV. CDR3 residues: CASSVGLATGELFF. For the CDR3, the DNA is TGTGCCAGCTCAGTGGGACTAGCAACCGGGGAGCTGTTTTTT.